These 14 T cell receptor beta chains originate from one sample sequenced in a study of response to subunit inactivated influenza vaccine. MiXCR, run by TCRdb on the RT-PCR reads, gives a single entry per CDR3 protein. The table includes about 800,000 distinct CDR3 sequences, around 20% detected once. The sample consisted of PBMCs from blood, taken less than 6 days after vaccination. These receptor sequences come from a man between 45 and 60 years old who received an inactivated influenza vaccine.

The J gene is TRBJ2-1, the V gene TRBV6-2 or TRBV6-3, with a weak D call TRBD2 (6 bases). The V gene lost 0 bases and the J gene lost 13 bases, with 13 bases spanning the gap. Germline-derived CDR1 and CDR2 are MNHEY and SVGEGT. This CDR3 spans 13 amino acids. DNA of the CDR3: TGTGCCAGCAGTTACTCACCCGGGACTCTCCAGTTCTTC. It translates to CASSYSPGTLQFF.

With regard to this clonotype: A junction end diverges from the germline sequence, so it may reflect a read error. The gene calls are TRBV2 and TRBJ2-1, with 7 nucleotides matching TRBD1. The length of the CDR3 is 18 residues. Germline CDR1 is SNHLY and CDR2 is FYNNEI. The chain's CDR3 is CARSLNRDSLALGNEQFF. CDR3 nucleotide sequence: TGTGCCCGCAGTTTGAACCGGGACAGTCTGGCGCTGGGCAATGAGCAGTTCTTC.

V usage is TRBV24-1 and J usage is TRBJ2-3; TRBD1 agrees at 10 bases. Germline lookup yields CDR1 KGHDR and CDR2 SFDVKD. V lost 3 bases, J lost 3 bases, and 14 bases stayed unmatched. The CDR3 is 19 amino acids. The CDR3 region has the DNA TGTGCCACCAGTGATCTCCGGGACAGGGGCCAAACCGGAACAGATACGCAGTATTTT. The encoded protein is CATSDLRDRGQTGTDTQYF.

The rearrangement links TRBV15 to TRBJ2-7; tentatively, D is TRBD2 (5 bases). This CDR3 contains 14 residues. Germline lookup yields CDR1 LNHNV and CDR2 YYDKDF (reference sequence). Trimming stripped 1 base from V and 1 base from J, with 8 bases between. DNA of the CDR3: TGTGCCACCAGCAGAGCCCGCGGGTCCTACGAGCAGTACTTC. Translating it yields CATSRARGSYEQYF.

The sample holds a few counts of this clonotype. DNA for the CDR3: TGTGCCAGCAGTCGGACTAGCGAGGATGAGCAGTTCTTC. Its protein is CASSRTSEDEQFF. The genes are TRBV7-3 and TRBJ2-1, with 9 bases lining up with TRBD2. This CDR3 spans 13 amino acids. The germline gives CDR1 SGHTA, CDR2 FQGTGA. V lost 6 bases to trimming and J lost 8 bases; unmatched junction nucleotides: 5.

This clonotype occurred many times. The gene calls are TRBV6-5 and TRBJ2-1; TRBD2 matches 7 bases. V shed 6 bases, J shed 4 bases, and the junction held 9 bases outside the gene matches. This CDR3 is built from 15 residues. Germline V lookup: CDR1 MNHEY, CDR2 SVGAGI. Here the CDR3 reads CASSFTSEGYNEQFF. In nucleotides, the CDR3 is TGTGCCAGCAGCTTTACTAGCGAAGGGTACAATGAGCAGTTCTTC.

Many counts were recorded for this clonotype. The chain has TRBV20-1 and TRBJ1-5, with D uncertain. CDR3 length equals 15 residues. With 1 base removed from V and 2 bases from J, the gap between germline ends came to 12 bases. The germline V gene encodes CDR1 DFQATT and CDR2 SNEGSKA (reference sequence). The CDR3 spells CSARVPSRGNQPQHF. In DNA form, the CDR3 reads TGCAGTGCTAGAGTACCGAGTAGGGGCAATCAGCCCCAGCATTTT.

The sample holds a few counts of this clonotype. The V gene is TRBV6-2 or TRBV6-3, the J gene TRBJ2-1, with 8 bases fitting TRBD2. V dropped 6 bases and J dropped 9; count of bases not matched to a gene: 10. Germline CDR1 is MNHEY and CDR2 is SVGEGT. This CDR3 is built from 14 residues. As DNA, the CDR3 is TGTGCCAGCAGCCTCGGGGGGGGTTATACTGAGCAGTTCTTC. Translating gives CASSLGGGYTEQFF.

The J gene is TRBJ2-1, the V gene TRBV3-1, with TRBD2 matching 10 bases. After removal of 1 base from V and 12 bases from J, the junction contained 6 bases not matched to a gene. Germline V lookup: CDR1 LGHDT, CDR2 YNNKEL (reference sequence). The CDR3 has 14 residues. DNA of the CDR3: TGTGCCAGCAGCCAAGGCCTAGCGGGAGAGGTGCAGTTCTTC. Protein sequence: CASSQGLAGEVQFF.

The chain links TRBV6-5 to TRBJ2-1; D is unclear. From germline, CDR1 is MNHEY and CDR2 SVGAGI. Trimming removed 2 bases from V and 0 bases from J, with 8 bases in between. This CDR3 spans 15 amino acids. The CDR3 here is CASSYGKISYNEQFF. CDR3 DNA sequence: TGTGCCAGCAGTTACGGCAAAATCTCCTACAATGAGCAGTTCTTC.

This clonotype was recorded a few times. The chain has TRBV20-1 and TRBJ1-1, with 10 nucleotides matching TRBD1. After removal of 3 bases from V and 7 bases from J, the junction contained 5 bases not matched to a gene. This CDR3 contains 13 residues. CDR1 and CDR2 from the germline V gene are DFQATT and SNEGSKA (reference sequence). The DNA of the CDR3 is TGCAGTGCTAGGGGGACAGGGGCGATTGAAGCTTTCTTT. The encoded protein is CSARGTGAIEAFF.

The gene calls are TRBV28 and TRBJ1-1; 8 nucleotides match TRBD1. The CDR3 loop spans 14 amino acids. The V gene end was trimmed by 5 bases and the J gene end by 3 bases; junction bases not matched to a gene: 5. From germline, CDR1 is MDHEN and CDR2 SYDVKM. The CDR3 nucleotides read TGTGCCAGCAGTCCCCGGACAGGGTACACTGAAGCTTTCTTT. Its translation: CASSPRTGYTEAFF. Full variable domain (remainder filled in from reference TRBV28 and TRBJ1-1): DVKVTQSSRYLVKRTGEKVFLECVQDMDHENMFWYRQDPGLGLRLIYFSYDVKMKEKGDIPEGYSVSREKKERFSLILESASTNQTSMYLCASSPRTGYTEAFFGQGTRLTVV.

The gene calls are TRBV7-2 and TRBJ1-5; unclear D gene. Germline V lookup: CDR1 SGHTA, CDR2 FQGNSA. This CDR3 is built from 15 residues. V was pared by 1 base and J by 7 bases, with 14 bases between. The CDR3 protein is CASSLDPGMGQPQHF. In DNA, the CDR3 is TGTGCCAGCAGCTTAGATCCGGGTATGGGACAGCCCCAGCATTTT.

The chain uses TRBV3-1 and TRBJ2-2, with 8 positions matching TRBD1. In germline, CDR1 is LGHDT, CDR2 YNNKEL (reference sequence). J lost 2 bases, V lost 2 bases, and 7 bases had no gene match. The CDR3 has 17 amino acids. CDR3 sequence: CASSQSPGQVNTGELFF. The CDR3 nucleotides are TGTGCCAGCAGCCAATCCCCGGGACAGGTCAACACCGGGGAGCTGTTTTTT.